The entry that follows covers one TCR beta chain sequence. As originally analysed: Amplification with reference gene primers provided the estimates of nucleated cell counts. Produced via immunoSEQ multiplex PCR; TCRdb's table is partial and in-frame only. Clone size and the V and J calls come from that table; the DNA yielded D and trimming. The table records some 53,000 clones, over 75% of them present only once. The source of the sample is a study of blood T cell repertoires in COVID-19. Looking at the study overall: COVID-19 samples, acute and convalescent, were from the United States, Italy and Spain. PBMCs, B-cell-depleted T cells, or T cells were the source of the cDNA or gDNA that made up the material.

The CDR3 spans 16 residues. CDR1 is DFQATT, CDR2 SNEGSKA, per germline (reference sequence). The V and J ends lost 3 bases and 0 bases respectively, with 12 bases between them. The chain combines TRBV20-1 with TRBJ1-6; TRBD1 is a possible D gene (6 bases). Material for sequencing was peripheral blood. The source is a human donor with active COVID-19. The donor label of this sample is uncertain. CDR3 protein: CSASRGAGSYNSPLHF. For the CDR3, the DNA is TGCAGTGCTAGTCGGGGGGCCGGCTCCTATAATTCACCCCTCCACTTT.